This T cell receptor (beta chain) was identified in a study of tumor-infiltrating lymphocytes in primary liver carcinoma. Study-wide context: Enrolled patients were male and female, aged 30 to 69 years. Study-wide points: Whereas tumor region pairs overlapped more, tumor-adjacent and tumor-blood pairs overlapped less. Only about 8-24% of top clones spanned all five tumor regions.

About this clonotype: Its target is unknown. The junction departs from the called germline gene at one end, perhaps through a read error.

The tissue used was unsorted bulk material of about 19-31 mg. RNA and DNA were co-extracted from it with the AllPrep DNA/RNA mini kit. Germline CDR1 is SEHNR and CDR2 is FQNEAQ (reference sequence). The CDR3 runs 16 residues. TCR beta cDNA was prepared out of roughly 450 ng total RNA by means of a constant-region primer. Investigators got TCR beta libraries out of three nested multiplex PCR rounds, done with slightly modified ARM-PCR. The first two PCR rounds used TRBV1-TRBV30 forward primers with a C-beta reverse primer, nine to ten cycles each. TCRdb fed the multiplex PCR reads into MiXCR, producing one record per CDR3 protein. This repertoire shows roughly 55,000 distinct CDR3 sequences, approximately 70% found once; its top ten account for approximately 54%.

This clonotype was sampled from a man aged 40-50 years with primary liver carcinoma and hepatitis B virus infection. Sequencing was performed on liver tumor tissue from sampling region 2. Subset denoted: tumor region T2, inferior pole. V is TRBV7-9 and J is TRBJ1-2; D is undetermined. The CDR3 loop reads CASTPEGRLSQYGYTF. The CDR3 coding sequence is TGTGCGAGCACGCCCGAGGGCAGGCTGTCCCAGTATGGCTACACCTTC.